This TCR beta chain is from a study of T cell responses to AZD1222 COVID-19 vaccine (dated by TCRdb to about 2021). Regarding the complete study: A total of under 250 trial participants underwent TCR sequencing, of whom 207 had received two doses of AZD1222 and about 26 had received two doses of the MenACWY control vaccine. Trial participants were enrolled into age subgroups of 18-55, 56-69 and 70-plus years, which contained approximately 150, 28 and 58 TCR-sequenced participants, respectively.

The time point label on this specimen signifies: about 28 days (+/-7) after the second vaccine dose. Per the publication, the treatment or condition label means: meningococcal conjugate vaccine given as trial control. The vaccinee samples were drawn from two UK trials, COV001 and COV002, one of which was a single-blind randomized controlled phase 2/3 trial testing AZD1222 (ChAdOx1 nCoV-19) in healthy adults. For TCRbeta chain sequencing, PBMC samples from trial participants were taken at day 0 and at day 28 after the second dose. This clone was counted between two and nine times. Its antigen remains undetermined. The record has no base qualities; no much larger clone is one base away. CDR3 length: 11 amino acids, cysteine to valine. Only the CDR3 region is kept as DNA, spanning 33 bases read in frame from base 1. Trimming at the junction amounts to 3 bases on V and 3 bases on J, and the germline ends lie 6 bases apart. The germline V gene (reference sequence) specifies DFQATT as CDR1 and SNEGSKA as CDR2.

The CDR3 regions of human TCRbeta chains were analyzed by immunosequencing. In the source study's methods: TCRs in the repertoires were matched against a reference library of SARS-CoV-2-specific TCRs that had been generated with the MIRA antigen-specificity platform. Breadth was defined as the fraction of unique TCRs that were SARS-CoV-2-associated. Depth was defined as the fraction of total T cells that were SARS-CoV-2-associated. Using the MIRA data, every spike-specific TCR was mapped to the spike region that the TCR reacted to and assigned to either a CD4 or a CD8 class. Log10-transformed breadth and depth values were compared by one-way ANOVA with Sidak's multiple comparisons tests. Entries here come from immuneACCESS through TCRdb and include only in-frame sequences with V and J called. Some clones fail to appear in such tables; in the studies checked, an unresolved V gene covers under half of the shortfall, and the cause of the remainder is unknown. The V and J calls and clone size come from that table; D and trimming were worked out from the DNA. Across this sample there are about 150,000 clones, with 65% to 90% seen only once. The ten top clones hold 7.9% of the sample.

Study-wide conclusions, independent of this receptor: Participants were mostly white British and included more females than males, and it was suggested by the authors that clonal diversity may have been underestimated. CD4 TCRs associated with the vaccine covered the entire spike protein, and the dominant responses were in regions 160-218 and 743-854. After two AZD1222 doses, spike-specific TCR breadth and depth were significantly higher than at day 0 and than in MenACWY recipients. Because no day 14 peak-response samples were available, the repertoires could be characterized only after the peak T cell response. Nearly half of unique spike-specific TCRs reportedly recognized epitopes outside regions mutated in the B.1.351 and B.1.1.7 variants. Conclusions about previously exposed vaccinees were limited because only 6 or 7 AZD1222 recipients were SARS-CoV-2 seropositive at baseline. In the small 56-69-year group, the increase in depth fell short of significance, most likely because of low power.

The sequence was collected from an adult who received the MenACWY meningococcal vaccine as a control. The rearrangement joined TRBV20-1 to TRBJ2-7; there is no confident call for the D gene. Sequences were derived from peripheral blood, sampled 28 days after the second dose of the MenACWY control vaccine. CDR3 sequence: CSASGHYEQYV. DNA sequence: TGCAGTGCTAGTGGTCACTACGAGCAGTACGTC.